This T cell receptor beta chain is from a study of breast tumors, draining lymph nodes, adjacent tissues. A single record per CDR3 protein comes from TCRdb applying MiXCR to the multiplex PCR reads. The repertoire holds 200,000 or so distinct CDR3 sequences, with roughly 29% as singletons. Details on this clonotype: A junction boundary mismatches the germline segment, possibly from a read error.

Breast cancer patients provided tissue from their axillary draining lymph nodes. Germline V gene lookup returns CDR1 SGHDT and CDR2 YYEEEE. CDR3 length equals 15 residues. The TCR was taken from a female donor with breast cancer. Some clones in this sample may be carry-over from other donors' samples. The rearrangement links TRBV5-6 to TRBJ2-7; D is ambiguous. The source material was axillary lymph node tissue. CDR3 in amino acids: CAGSLGQESYYEQYF. The CDR3 coding sequence is TGTGCCGGCAGCTTGGGCCAGGAGTCCTACTACGAGCAGTACTTC.